This passage covers 12 T cell receptor beta chains from one sample sequenced in a study of spatial heterogeneity in lung cancer. TCRdb independently ran MiXCR on the 5' RACE reads; one entry per CDR3 protein. The table lists just over 8,000 distinct CDR3 sequences, over 9.5% of them singletons. Their target antigens are unknown. Study-level results: Within tumors, counts of expanded alpha and beta TCRs tracked tumor mutation counts.

Time point noted: sample taken at primary tumor resection. The input for sequencing was lung tumor tissue, taken at surgery. All receptors derive from a male donor with early-stage non-small cell lung cancer.

Only a few counts were recorded for this clonotype. The chain links TRBV18 to TRBJ2-1; D possibly matches TRBD1 or TRBD2 (5 bases each). The germline CDR1 and CDR2 sequences are KGHSH and LQKENI. This CDR3 has 14 residues. V lost 3 bases, J lost 5 bases, and 11 bases lay in between. The CDR3 reads CASSPLGTDNEQFF. In DNA form, the CDR3 reads TGTGCCAGCTCACCTCTCGGGACGGACAATGAGCAGTTCTTC.

This clonotype was found many times. V usage is TRBV6-1 and J usage is TRBJ1-5; D not resolved. Deletions cut 4 bases from V and 6 bases from J, with 16 bases between. This CDR3 is 15 amino acids long. Germline V gene data show CDR1 as MNHNS and CDR2 as SASEGT. CDR3: CASSGRLGGSQPQHF. The CDR3 DNA sequence: TGTGCCAGCAGTGGGCGTTTAGGAGGCTCTCAGCCCCAGCATTTT.

This clonotype has ten or more counts. This chain joins TRBV28 and TRBJ1-5; D not certain. Germline CDR1 MDHEN, CDR2 SYDVKM. The V end was cut by 3 bases, the J end by 5 bases, with 14 bases between. This CDR3 region has 15 residues. The CDR3 DNA is TGTGCCAGCAGTTTTAGAAGGGCAGTCCATCAGCCCCAGCATTTT. Its translation: CASSFRRAVHQPQHF. Using reference TRBV28 and TRBJ1-5 for the parts outside the CDR3, the full variable domain is DVKVTQSSRYLVKRTGEKVFLECVQDMDHENMFWYRQDPGLGLRLIYFSYDVKMKEKGDIPEGYSVSREKKERFSLILESASTNQTSMYLCASSFRRAVHQPQHFGDGTRLSIL.

This chain links TRBV20-1 with TRBJ2-7, with 7 bases that match TRBD1. From germline, CDR1 is DFQATT and CDR2 SNEGSKA (reference sequence). V lost 0 bases to trimming and J lost 5 bases; unmatched junction nucleotides: 1. The CDR3 extends over 12 amino acids. CDR3 in amino acids: CSARDQGDEQYF. In DNA form, the CDR3 reads TGCAGTGCTAGAGATCAGGGGGACGAGCAGTACTTC.

This clonotype was detected ten times or more. The gene calls are TRBV5-4 and TRBJ1-2; a possible D gene is TRBD1 (5 bases). The CDR3 is 12 residues long. With 2 bases removed from V and 8 bases from J, the gap between germline ends came to 10 bases. The germline CDR1 and CDR2 sequences are SGHNT and YYREEE (reference sequence). The chain's CDR3 is CASSFDRVGYTF. CDR3 nucleotide sequence: TGTGCCAGCAGCTTTGACAGAGTGGGCTACACCTTC.

This clonotype was seen at least ten times. The chain uses TRBV28 and TRBJ2-1; D call uncertain. V shed 3 bases and J shed 4 bases, with 10 bases lying between them. Germline lookup yields CDR1 MDHEN and CDR2 SYDVKM. The CDR3 consists of 14 residues. DNA of the CDR3: TGTGCCAGCAGTTTGGGCAGCGATTACAATGAGCAGTTCTTC. Its protein is CASSLGSDYNEQFF.

By sample share, this clonotype is medium-sized. The CDR3 loop is CASSVQGAAYKNYGYTF. DNA for the CDR3: TGTGCCAGCAGCGTACAGGGGGCCGCCTATAAAAACTATGGCTACACCTTC. The genes are TRBV9 and TRBJ1-2; 8 nucleotides line up with TRBD1. The CDR3 length is 17 residues. V shed 1 base, J shed 2 bases, and the junction held 10 bases outside the gene matches. The germline V gene encodes CDR1 SGDLS and CDR2 YYNGEE.

This clonotype has at least ten counts. The gene calls are TRBV12-3 or TRBV12-4 and TRBJ1-2, with D possibly being TRBD1 (6 bases). The V gene lost 5 bases and the J gene lost 3 bases, with 10 bases spanning the gap. The CDR3 runs to 13 residues. The DNA of the CDR3 is TGTGCCAGCAGTGCTCAGGGGTACTATGGCTACACCTTC. Its protein is CASSAQGYYGYTF.

This clonotype was detected many times. The chain links TRBV6-5 to TRBJ2-6; TRBD2 is a possible D gene (5 bases). V lost 2 bases and J lost 5, with 7 bases in between. The germline gives CDR1 MNHEY, CDR2 SVGAGI. CDR3 length equals 14 residues. The CDR3 here is CASSYGRWANVLTF. The CDR3 DNA reads TGTGCCAGCAGTTACGGGAGATGGGCCAACGTCCTGACTTTC.

This clonotype was seen many times. The chain joins TRBV12-3 or TRBV12-4 to TRBJ2-7; TRBD2 agrees at 9 bases. V gave up 6 bases and J gave up 4 bases; unmatched junction bases: 10. CDR3 length equals 15 residues. The CDR3 region is CASRSHHSGRYEQYF. CDR3 DNA sequence: TGTGCCAGCAGGTCCCACCATAGCGGGAGATACGAGCAGTACTTC.

This clonotype was found many times. The CDR3 loop reads CASSENIMNTEAFF. The CDR3 DNA sequence: TGCGCCAGCAGTGAGAACATTATGAACACTGAAGCTTTCTTT. This sequence joins TRBV10-2 and TRBJ1-1, with D hard to call. Germline V lookup: CDR1 WSHSY, CDR2 SAAADI. The V gene lost 2 bases and the J gene lost 0 bases, with 7 bases spanning the gap. The CDR3 runs 14 residues.

Ten or more counts support this clonotype. The rearrangement links TRBV7-2 to TRBJ2-5; TRBD1 or TRBD2 may be the D gene (5 bases each). The CDR3 is 15 amino acids. V lost 1 base, J lost 0 bases, and 9 bases lay in between. The germline V gene encodes CDR1 SGHTA and CDR2 FQGNSA. The CDR3 region is CASSLGGLYQETQYF. Written as DNA, the CDR3 is TGTGCCAGCAGCTTAGGGGGGTTGTACCAAGAGACCCAGTACTTC. Full variable domain (rest looked up from reference TRBV7-2 and TRBJ2-5): GAGVSQSPSNKVTEKGKDVELRCDPISGHTALYWYRQSLGQGLEFLIYFQGNSAPDKSGLPSDRFSAERTGGSVSTLTIQRTQQEDSAVYLCASSLGGLYQETQYFGPGTRLLVL.